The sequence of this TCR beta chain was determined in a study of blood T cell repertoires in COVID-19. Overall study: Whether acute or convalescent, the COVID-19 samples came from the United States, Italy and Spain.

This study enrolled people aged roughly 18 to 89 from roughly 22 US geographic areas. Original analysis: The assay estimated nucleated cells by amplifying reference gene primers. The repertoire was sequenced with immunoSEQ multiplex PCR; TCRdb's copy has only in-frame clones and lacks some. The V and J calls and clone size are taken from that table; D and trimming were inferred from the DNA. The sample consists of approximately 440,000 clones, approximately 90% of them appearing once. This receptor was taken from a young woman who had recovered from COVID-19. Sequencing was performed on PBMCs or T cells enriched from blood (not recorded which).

Here the CDR3 reads CATSDHTSPNEQFF. The CDR3 region has the DNA TGTGCCACCAGTGACCATACTAGTCCCAATGAGCAGTTCTTC. The chain has TRBV24-1 and TRBJ2-1; a weak D match, TRBD2 (5 bases). V lost 4 bases and J lost 6, with 12 bases in between. This CDR3 comprises 14 residues. Germline V gene data show CDR1 as KGHDR and CDR2 as SFDVKD.